This is a list of T cell receptor beta chains from one sample in a study of cytomegalovirus exposure and HLA in healthy donors. Sequencing was performed with immunoSEQ multiplex PCR; in TCRdb, only in-frame clones are kept and a portion is missing. Of about 92,000 clones listed, less than 70% are singletons. Source material: PBMCs. All receptors come from a man aged 50-60 years in good health and CMV-seronegative. Each CDR3 is given with its conserved first and last residue. The D gene is left open where the match is weak. Not all rows give a size; the values are once, few, many and, for expanded clones, a class.

size,J,V,D,DNA,CDR3
-,TRBJ2-1,TRBV10-3,-,TGTGCCATCAGTGAACGTGGGAGGAGCTCCTACAATGAGCAGTTCTTC,CAISERGRSSYNEQFF
once,TRBJ2-2,TRBV11-3,-,TGTGCCAGCAGCTTCCAGGGTAACACCGGGGAGCTGTTTTTT,CASSFQGNTGELFF
once,TRBJ1-1,TRBV2,TRBD1,TGTGCCAGCAGTGGACAGGGGGAAGCTTTCTTT,CASSGQGEAFF
-,TRBJ1-1,TRBV10-3,-,TGTGCCATCAGTGCAGGGACTGAAGCTTTCTTT,CAISAGTEAFF
-,TRBJ2-7,TRBV4-3,-,TGCGCCAGCAGCTACGCAGTGCTCCCCAGCTCCTACGAGCAGTACTTC,CASSYAVLPSSYEQYF
few,TRBJ1-2,TRBV11-3,TRBD1,TGTGCCAGCAGTCTTGACAGGGGGCCTGGCTACACCTTC,CASSLDRGPGYTF
once,TRBJ2-1,TRBV7-3,TRBD1,TGTGCCAGCGGGACAGACTTTGGGGAGCAGTTCTTC,CASGTDFGEQFF
-,TRBJ1-2,TRBV2,-,TGTGCCAGCATTACGACGGGCGGGGGCTACACCTTC,CASITTGGGYTF
-,TRBJ1-5,TRBV6-5,TRBD1,TGTGCCAGCAGTTCCCTATCAGGGGGCCAGCCCCAGCATTTT,CASSSLSGGQPQHF
-,TRBJ1-2,TRBV2,-,TGTGCCAGCAGTGAAGCGCTTTACGGCGGATCTAACTATGGCTACACCTTC,CASSEALYGGSNYGYTF
-,TRBJ2-7,TRBV29-1,-,TGCAGCGTTGGAGTGGGCTCCGAACAGTACTTC,CSVGVGSEQYF
-,TRBJ2-2,TRBV30,TRBD2,TGTGCCTGGAGTGTTTCGGGGGGCACCGGGGAGCTGTTTTTT,CAWSVSGGTGELFF
-,TRBJ1-6,TRBV7-6,TRBD1,TGTGCCAGCAGCCCGCGGCCGGGACAGGGGTCTTCACCCCTCCACTTT,CASSPRPGQGSSPLHF
once,TRBJ1-2,TRBV4-3,-,TGCGCCAGCAGCCAAGAAAGGCCCAGGGGCTATGGCTACACCTTC,CASSQERPRGYGYTF
-,TRBJ1-5,TRBV7-6,-,TGTGCCAGCACTCGACACGGGGGTCCCCAGCATTTT,CASTRHGGPQHF
-,TRBJ2-7,TRBV5-1,TRBD1,TGCGCCAGCTCCGGGACAGGGGGCCTCTACGAGCAGTACTTC,CASSGTGGLYEQYF
-,TRBJ1-1,TRBV2,-,TGTGCCAGCAGTGGGGAGGGTGCAAACACTGAAGCTTTCTTT,CASSGEGANTEAFF
few,TRBJ1-1,TRBV19,-,TGTGCCACTAGCATGGGGGGAAACACTGAAGCTTTCTTT,CATSMGGNTEAFF
-,TRBJ1-5,TRBV4-1,TRBD1,TGCGCCAGCAGCCAAATTTATAATCCGGGACAGGGGCCCAATCAGCCCCAGCATTTT,CASSQIYNPGQGPNQPQHF
-,TRBJ2-2,TRBV7-3,-,TGTGCCAGCAGCCCTTCCCTTAACACCGGGGAGCTGTTTTTT,CASSPSLNTGELFF
few,TRBJ2-5,TRBV4-2,TRBD2,TGTGCCAGCAGCCCACGAACGAGCGGGGAAGAGACCCAGTACTTC,CASSPRTSGEETQYF
-,TRBJ1-1,TRBV10-3,-,TGTGCCATCCAGAGGGGAGGGGACACTGAAGCTTTCTTT,CAIQRGGDTEAFF
-,TRBJ1-1,TRBV4-3,TRBD1,TGCGCCAGCAGCCACAACAGGGGAGGGAACACTGAAGCTTTCTTT,CASSHNRGGNTEAFF